A selection of T cell receptor beta chains follows, all from one sample in a study of CD4+ T cells in melanoma. Sequenced by immunoSEQ multiplex PCR; TCRdb stores in-frame clones only, minus some. Seen here are approximately 7,400 clones, about 50% observed once, and the top ten hold roughly a sixth. The specimen was cells from a culture (not recorded whether cultured in vitro). The receptors were gathered from a human donor with melanoma. Each CDR3 is given with its conserved first and last residue. A D gene is named only where the DNA matches it firmly. Clone size is not always given. Where it is, it says once, few, many or a class for expanded clones.

>TRBV19|TRBD1|NA|TRBJ2-2
CASSTSGTGRPELFF
TGTGCCAGTAGTACTTCCGGGACAGGCCGTCCAGAGCTGTTTTTT
>TRBV2|TRBD2|NA|TRBJ2-3
CASNSGGVTDTQYF
TGTGCCAGCAATAGCGGGGGGGTTACAGATACGCAGTATTTT
>TRBV6-1|NA|NA|TRBJ1-2
CASSEGPGRISGYTF
TGTGCCAGCAGTGAAGGTCCCGGCAGGATAAGTGGCTACACCTTC
>TRBV7-9|TRBD2|NA|TRBJ2-1
CASSSATSLSYNEQFF
TGTGCCAGCAGCTCCGCGACTAGCTTATCCTACAATGAGCAGTTCTTC
>TRBV7-3|NA|few|TRBJ1-1
CASSLGPHTEAFF
TGTGCCAGCAGCTTAGGACCGCACACTGAAGCTTTCTTT
>TRBV6-1|NA|NA|TRBJ1-3
CASSDNRGNTIYF
TGTGCCAGCAGTGATAATCGGGGAAACACCATATATTTT
>TRBV10-1|NA|NA|TRBJ2-7
CASSERITYEQYF
TGCGCCAGCAGTGAACGGATAACCTACGAGCAGTACTTC
>TRBV7-9|NA|NA|TRBJ2-1
CASVPTRDEQFF
TGTGCCAGCGTACCAACCAGGGATGAGCAGTTCTTC
>TRBV30|NA|NA|TRBJ1-5
CAWSPQGGQPQHF
TGTGCCTGGAGTCCCCAGGGCGGCCAGCCCCAGCATTTT
>TRBV6-5|NA|few|TRBJ1-1
CASSEAGGTEAFF
TGTGCCAGCAGCGAGGCGGGAGGCACTGAAGCTTTCTTT
>TRBV18|NA|once|TRBJ2-6
CASSPVAGRSAGANVLTF
TGTGCCAGCTCACCAGTGGCGGGCCGTTCGGCCGGGGCCAACGTCCTGACTTTC
>TRBV2|TRBD2|NA|TRBJ2-5
CASRKGLAGVETQYF
TGTGCCAGCAGGAAGGGACTAGCGGGGGTGGAGACCCAGTACTTC
>TRBV11-1|NA|NA|TRBJ1-2
CASSGPGGASGYTF
TGTGCCAGCAGCGGTCCCGGGGGGGCCAGTGGCTACACCTTC
>TRBV10-1|TRBD1|NA|TRBJ2-4
CASSRDRENIQYF
TGCGCCAGCAGCCGGGACAGGGAAAACATTCAGTACTTC
>TRBV7-2|TRBD1|NA|TRBJ2-7
CASSSRQGAKEQYF
TGTGCCAGCAGCTCCAGACAGGGGGCCAAAGAGCAGTACTTC
>TRBV5-4|NA|NA|TRBJ1-2
CASSFQGANYGYTF
TGTGCCAGCAGCTTCCAGGGTGCGAACTATGGCTACACCTTC
>TRBV5-1|NA|once|TRBJ2-7
CASRNSIDSGLYEQYF
TGCGCCAGCAGAAACTCAATCGACAGCGGTCTCTACGAGCAGTACTTC
>TRBV5-1|TRBD1|few|TRBJ2-7
CASSFQGVDLQQYF
TGCGCCAGCAGCTTTCAGGGGGTGGACCTCCAGCAGTACTTC
>TRBV4-1|NA|NA|TRBJ1-4
CASSQEKRTREKLFF
TGCGCCAGCAGCCAAGAGAAGAGGACGAGGGAAAAACTGTTTTTT
>TRBV7-8|NA|NA|TRBJ2-7
CASSLAEGAEQYF
TGTGCCAGCAGCTTAGCGGAGGGTGCCGAGCAGTACTTC
>TRBV10-1|NA|few|TRBJ2-7
CASLSGSPGLYEQYF
TGCGCCAGCCTTTCGGGGAGCCCGGGGCTCTACGAGCAGTACTTC
>TRBV15|NA|NA|TRBJ1-2
CATSSLNLGRENYGYTF
TGTGCCACCAGCAGTCTAAATCTAGGGAGGGAAAACTATGGCTACACCTTC
>TRBV2|NA|NA|TRBJ1-2
CASSVTRADGYTF
TGTGCCAGCAGTGTTACGAGGGCAGATGGCTACACCTTC
>TRBV5-5|NA|NA|TRBJ1-2
CASSLAWGERDYGYTF
TGTGCCAGCAGCTTGGCCTGGGGGGAGAGGGACTATGGCTACACCTTC
>TRBV4-2|NA|NA|TRBJ1-1
CASSQDSHLGLNTEAFF
TGTGCCAGCAGCCAAGATTCACACCTTGGGCTGAACACTGAAGCTTTCTTT
>TRBV27|TRBD1|NA|TRBJ2-3
CASRLQGAGDTQYF
TGTGCCAGCAGGCTACAGGGGGCGGGAGATACGCAGTATTTT
>TRBV30|TRBD1|NA|TRBJ1-2
CAGTGTGSGYTF
TGTGCCGGGACCGGGACAGGGTCAGGCTACACCTTC
>TRBV5-1|TRBD1|NA|TRBJ1-2
CASSLGDRAGGYTF
TGCGCCAGCAGCTTAGGGGACAGGGCGGGCGGCTACACCTTC
>TRBV29-1|NA|NA|TRBJ2-2
CSARPSADTGELFF
TGCAGCGCCCGACCAAGCGCCGACACCGGGGAGCTGTTTTTT
>TRBV5-1|TRBD1|NA|TRBJ2-7
CASSDGTGPYEQYF
TGCGCCAGCAGCGACGGGACAGGGCCCTACGAGCAGTACTTC
>TRBV29-1|TRBD1|NA|TRBJ2-5
CSVVRDRRQETQYF
TGCAGCGTTGTTCGGGACAGGAGACAAGAGACCCAGTACTTC
>TRBV6-1|NA|NA|TRBJ2-7
CASSQTAYSYEQYF
TGTGCCAGCAGTCAGACAGCCTACTCCTACGAGCAGTACTTC
>TRBV2|TRBD2|NA|TRBJ2-7
CASLRGGTYEQYF
TGTGCCAGCCTACGGGGGGGAACCTACGAGCAGTACTTC
>TRBV6-1|NA|few|TRBJ1-4
CASSARGYNEKLFF
TGTGCCAGCAGCGCGAGGGGTTATAATGAAAAACTGTTTTTT
>TRBV29-1|TRBD1|few|TRBJ1-2
CSVVSGTASTF
TGCAGCGTTGTGTCTGGGACAGCTTCTACCTTC
>TRBV10-1|NA|few|TRBJ2-2
CASQNSRTNTGELFF
TGCGCCAGCCAAAATAGCAGGACGAACACCGGGGAGCTGTTTTTT
>TRBV29-1|NA|NA|TRBJ1-1
CSVEATEFTEAFF
TGCAGCGTTGAAGCGACAGAATTCACTGAAGCTTTCTTT
>TRBV6-5|TRBD2|NA|TRBJ2-3
CASSYSAGGQDTQYF
TGTGCCAGCAGTTATTCAGCGGGGGGTCAAGATACGCAGTATTTT
>TRBV29-1|NA|few|TRBJ1-1
CSVGGGSTEAFF
TGCAGCGTTGGTGGGGGAAGCACTGAAGCTTTCTTT
>TRBV30|NA|few|TRBJ1-1
CAWSSERQKAFF
TGTGCCTGGAGTTCAGAGCGGCAAAAAGCTTTCTTT
>TRBV30|NA|NA|TRBJ1-1
CAWSVVSKSEAFF
TGTGCCTGGAGTGTCGTCAGCAAGAGCGAAGCTTTCTTT
>TRBV27|TRBD2|few|TRBJ2-3
CASSLAGVGDTQYF
TGTGCCAGCTCCCTGGCGGGGGTGGGAGATACGCAGTATTTT
>TRBV5-1|TRBD1|NA|TRBJ2-1
CASSIKQGDYNEQFF
TGCGCCAGCAGCATAAAACAGGGGGACTACAATGAGCAGTTCTTC
>TRBV7-9|TRBD1|NA|TRBJ1-5
CASSPQGTNQPQHF
TGTGCCAGCAGCCCACAGGGGACTAATCAGCCCCAGCATTTT
>TRBV5-1|TRBD1|NA|TRBJ2-2
CASSLAMGTGLTTGELFF
TGCGCCAGCAGCTTGGCCATGGGGACAGGCTTAACCACCGGGGAGCTGTTTTTT
>TRBV5-1|NA|NA|TRBJ2-1
CASSLDRGGVNEQFF
TGCGCCAGCAGCTTGGACCGGGGAGGAGTCAATGAGCAGTTCTTC
>TRBV9|NA|NA|TRBJ2-2
CASSVGGPGTGELFF
TGTGCCAGCAGCGTAGGTGGGCCTGGTACCGGGGAGCTGTTTTTT
>TRBV7-3|TRBD1|NA|TRBJ2-3
CASSRTTGLGTDTQYF
TGTGCCAGCAGCCGTACGACAGGGCTCGGCACAGATACGCAGTATTTT
>TRBV15|NA|NA|TRBJ2-5
CATSRDLADPRSQYF
TGTGCCACCAGCAGAGATTTGGCGGACCCGAGAAGCCAGTACTTC
>TRBV5-5|NA|NA|TRBJ1-4
CASSFGSGDGGEKLFF
TGTGCCAGCAGCTTCGGGTCGGGGGATGGGGGGGAAAAACTGTTTTTT
>TRBV4-2|TRBD2|NA|TRBJ2-5
CASSHASGETGETQYF
TGTGCCAGCAGCCACGCAAGCGGGGAGACGGGGGAGACCCAGTACTTC
>TRBV19|NA|NA|TRBJ1-5
CASSHPLERTDQPQHF
TGTGCCAGTAGTCACCCTCTAGAGAGGACTGATCAGCCCCAGCATTTT
>TRBV5-1|TRBD2|NA|TRBJ2-1
CASSGPTWTSGGARLNEQFF
TGCGCCAGCAGCGGCCCCACTTGGACTAGCGGGGGGGCTAGGCTCAATGAGCAGTTCTTC
>TRBV11-1|NA|NA|TRBJ2-7
CASSSLPGPYEQYF
TGTGCCAGCAGCTCCCTCCCGGGGCCCTACGAGCAGTACTTC
>TRBV5-7|NA|NA|TRBJ1-1
CASSLNRETCGTEAFF
TGTGCCAGCAGCTTGAACAGGGAAACTTGCGGCACTGAAGCTTTCTTT